Shown below are 9 T cell receptor beta chains from a single sample sequenced in a study of blood T cell repertoires in COVID-19. TCRdb's table, derived via immunoSEQ multiplex PCR, lists solely in-frame clones and lacks some. Seen here are over 130,000 clones, 70% to 80% observed once, and the top ten hold 16%. Sequencing was carried out using peripheral blood. The source of these receptors is a man between 45 and 60 years old with acute or convalescent COVID-19.

The gene calls are TRBV5-1 and TRBJ1-4; 10 bases are a match to TRBD1. The CDR3 sequence is 13 residues long. Germline V gene data show CDR1 as SGHRS and CDR2 as YFSETQ. The J segment lost 8 bases and the V segment lost 3 bases, leaving 1 base of the junction unmatched. CDR3 sequence: CASSSGQGEKLFF. The CDR3 DNA follows: TGCGCCAGCAGCTCGGGACAGGGGGAAAAACTGTTTTTT.

This clone has just one count. The rearrangement links TRBV24-1 to TRBJ2-2; perhaps TRBD1 as D (6 bases). The length of the CDR3 is 14 residues. V was pared by 1 base and J by 5 bases, with 7 bases between. Germline V gene sequence: CDR1 KGHDR, CDR2 SFDVKD. The CDR3 loop is CATSDFRGTGELFF. As DNA, the CDR3 is TGTGCCACCAGTGATTTCAGGGGAACCGGGGAGCTGTTTTTT.

DNA of the CDR3: TGTGCCAGTAGTCCAGTAGTGGGGGCATCCTACAATGAGCAGTTCTTC. As protein: CASSPVVGASYNEQFF. V and J are TRBV19 and TRBJ2-1; possibly TRBD1 for D (6 bases). The V end was cut by 5 bases, the J end by 1 base, with 15 bases between. Germline assignment: CDR1 LNHDA and CDR2 SQIVND (reference sequence). The CDR3 runs to 16 residues.

V usage is TRBV6-2 or TRBV6-3 and J usage is TRBJ1-2; D is unresolved. The CDR3 totals 12 residues. CDR1 is MNHEY and CDR2 is SVGEGT in the germline V gene. V dropped 2 bases and J dropped 8 bases, with 9 bases sitting between them. The CDR3 DNA sequence: TGTGCCAGCAGTTACCAGGCGGGCGGCTACACCTTC. Residues: CASSYQAGGYTF.

The chain recombines TRBV6-1 with TRBJ1-5, with D tentatively TRBD1 (5 bases). Germline V gives CDR1 MNHNS, CDR2 SASEGT. V lost 2 bases and J 6 bases, leaving 8 bases between the germline ends. The CDR3 sequence is 13 residues long. The CDR3 here is CASSESGGQPQHF. CDR3 in DNA: TGTGCCAGCAGTGAATCGGGGGGTCAGCCCCAGCATTTT.

This clone has only a few counts. The V and J genes are TRBV5-1 and TRBJ2-2; D might be TRBD2 (5 bases). The V gene's germline CDR1 is SGHRS and CDR2 YFSETQ. Trimming cost V 4 bases and J 6 bases, with 10 bases left between them. This CDR3 is built from 13 residues. The CDR3 reads CASSLDGAGELFF. The CDR3 DNA is TGCGCCAGCAGCCTGGACGGGGCCGGGGAGCTGTTTTTT.

The rearrangement joins TRBV24-1 to TRBJ1-5; 7 bases agree with TRBD1. V dropped 7 bases and J dropped 6; count of bases not matched to a gene: 8. The CDR3 is made up of 14 amino acids. Per the germline V gene, CDR1 is KGHDR and CDR2 is SFDVKD. The CDR3: CATRGTAPGQPQHF. CDR3 sequence (DNA): TGTGCCACCAGAGGGACAGCTCCCGGTCAGCCCCAGCATTTT.

This CDR3 reads CASSPGHQQETQYF. CDR3 sequence (DNA): TGTGCCAGCTCACCGGGACACCAACAAGAGACCCAGTACTTC. V gene TRBV18 combines with J gene TRBJ2-5; weak D call: TRBD1 (6 bases). CDR3 length: 14 residues. Looked up from germline, CDR1 is KGHSH and CDR2 is LQKENI. V dropped 3 bases and J dropped 2 bases, with 10 bases sitting between them.

This clone was counted between two and nine times. The rearrangement joins TRBV30 to TRBJ2-7; a possible D gene is TRBD1 (5 bases). Trimming took off 3 bases at V and 1 base at J, with 10 bases between the two ends. This CDR3 contains 13 residues. CDR1 GTSNPN and CDR2 SVGIG come from the germline V gene (reference sequence). The CDR3 DNA is TGTGCCTGGAGAAGAAGGGGTTCCTACGAGCAGTACGTC. Residues: CAWRRRGSYEQYV.